The next 29 T cell receptor beta chains were all read from a single sample in a study of blood T cell repertoires in COVID-19. This table comes from immunoSEQ multiplex PCR, and its TCRdb copy is limited to in-frame clones, with some not included. The sample includes about 74,000 clones, about 80% of them seen just once. The source material was peripheral blood. The origin of the receptors is a human donor in a cohort sampled during active COVID-19.

The rearrangement joins TRBV30 to TRBJ1-6, with D tentatively TRBD1 (5 bases). V was shortened by 3 bases and J by 1 base, with 13 bases between the two germline ends. Germline assignment: CDR1 GTSNPN and CDR2 SVGIG (reference sequence). This CDR3 spans 16 amino acids. CDR3 in DNA: TGTGCCTGGAGGCCAGGGAAAAGGTCCTATAATTCACCCCTCCACTTT. Residues: CAWRPGKRSYNSPLHF.

The V call is TRBV5-1, the J call TRBJ2-7; TRBD1 matches 7 bases. With V trimmed by 3 bases and J by 1 base, 1 base remained unmatched. The CDR3 consists of 13 residues. The germline V gene has CDR1 SGHRS and CDR2 YFSETQ. In DNA form, the CDR3 reads TGCGCCAGCAGCTGGACAGGTTCCTACGAGCAGTACTTC. Residues: CASSWTGSYEQYF.

The rearrangement links TRBV28 to TRBJ2-3; a weak D match, TRBD1 (6 bases). Trimming removed 10 bases at V and 3 bases at J, with 17 bases between. The CDR3 spans 14 residues. Per the germline V gene, CDR1 is MDHEN and CDR2 is SYDVKM. CDR3 DNA sequence: TGTGCCACCAAACCCGGGACACTAACAGATACGCAGTATTTT. Protein: CATKPGTLTDTQYF.

The chain carries TRBV10-1 and TRBJ2-5, with 11 bases that match TRBD2. The ends lost 7 bases at V and 3 bases at J; junction bases unmatched: 10. This CDR3 has 16 residues. CDR1 is WNHNN, CDR2 SYGVQD, per germline (reference sequence). CDR3 region: CASISGRARVEETQYF. The CDR3 DNA reads TGCGCCAGCATTAGCGGGAGGGCGAGAGTGGAAGAGACCCAGTACTTC.

V is TRBV29-1 and J is TRBJ2-5; D unresolved. Trimming cost V 2 bases and J 3 bases, with 7 bases left between them. Germline CDR1 reads SQVTM; CDR2 reads ANQGSEA. The CDR3 runs 12 residues. The CDR3 region is CSVERGEETQYF. Here the CDR3 DNA reads TGCAGCGTTGAACGCGGAGAAGAGACCCAGTACTTC.

V gene TRBV5-1 combines with J gene TRBJ2-5; 10 positions agree with TRBD2. Trimming cost V 5 bases and J 1 base; bases outside gene matches: 5. CDR3 size: 15 residues. The germline CDR1 and CDR2 sequences are SGHRS and YFSETQ. Here the CDR3 DNA reads TGCGCCAGCAGTAGGACTAGCGGTTCCCAAGAGACCCAGTACTTC. Its translation: CASSRTSGSQETQYF.

V and J are TRBV5-4 and TRBJ2-7, with 10 positions matching TRBD1. Germline V gene lookup returns CDR1 SGHNT and CDR2 YYREEE (reference sequence). The CDR3 spans 13 residues. The V and J ends lost 4 bases and 7 bases, in that order; junction bases with no gene match: 5. CDR3 loop: CASSRDRGREQYF. The CDR3 DNA reads TGTGCCAGCAGCCGGGACAGGGGTAGAGAGCAGTACTTC.

This clone occurred a few times. The chain has TRBV11-2 and TRBJ1-1, with D tentatively TRBD1 (5 bases). V lost 4 bases to trimming and J lost 4 bases, with 16 bases between them. CDR1 and CDR2 (germline): SGHAT, FQNNGV. The CDR3 has 15 residues. For the CDR3, the DNA is TGTGCCAGCAGCTCTACCCAGGGTCAGGGCACTGAAGCTTTCTTT. Residues: CASSSTQGQGTEAFF.

The V and J genes are TRBV2 and TRBJ1-1; D unclear. The CDR3 loop spans 14 amino acids. Trimming left V 4 bases short and J 4 bases short, with 13 bases between. The V gene's germline CDR1 is SNHLY and CDR2 FYNNEI. CDR3 loop: CASSGLRGITEAFF. CDR3 DNA: TGTGCCAGCAGTGGTCTCCGGGGAATCACTGAAGCTTTCTTT.

The chain combines TRBV6-5 with TRBJ2-7; 7 bases agree with TRBD2. Germline loops: CDR1 MNHEY, CDR2 SVGAGI. The CDR3 has 14 residues. V was pared by 3 bases and J by 4 bases, with 6 bases of the junction left unmatched. CDR3 DNA sequence: TGTGCCAGCAGTTATGGCCAGCGGGAATACGAGCAGTACTTC. Translation gives CASSYGQREYEQYF.

This chain joins TRBV18 and TRBJ2-7; weak D call: TRBD1 (6 bases). Trimming pared 0 bases from V and 2 bases from J, leaving 14 bases between. Germline CDR1 is KGHSH and CDR2 is LQKENI. There are 16 residues in the CDR3. In DNA form, the CDR3 reads TGTGCCAGCTCACCACCGATACAGGGTAGCCCCTACGAGCAGTACTTC. It translates to CASSPPIQGSPYEQYF.

V usage is TRBV6-5 and J usage is TRBJ1-1; the D is unclear. V was trimmed by 9 bases and J by 1 base, leaving 9 bases between them. The V gene's germline CDR1 is MNHEY and CDR2 SVGAGI. There are 12 residues in the CDR3. CDR3 DNA sequence: TGTGCCAGTTTTCGACAGAACACTGAAGCTTTCTTT. The encoded protein is CASFRQNTEAFF.

The chain has TRBV6-2 or TRBV6-3 and TRBJ1-2, with 8 bases fitting TRBD1. Germline CDR1 is MNHEY and CDR2 is SVGEGT. V dropped 2 bases and J dropped 8; count of bases not matched to a gene: 7. There are 14 residues in the CDR3. CDR3 protein: CASSYVGTGLGYTF. CDR3 DNA: TGTGCCAGCAGTTACGTCGGGACAGGACTCGGCTACACCTTC.

J is TRBJ2-1 and V is TRBV5-4; TRBD2 agrees at 8 bases. V shed 4 bases, J shed 1 base, and the junction held 10 bases outside the gene matches. This CDR3 region has 17 residues. Germline V CDR1 and CDR2: SGHNT, YYREEE (reference sequence). CDR3 sequence: CASSPAAGGRSYNEQFF. The CDR3 nucleotides are TGTGCCAGCAGCCCGGCTGCAGGCGGGAGGTCCTACAATGAGCAGTTCTTC.

The DNA of the CDR3 is TGTGCCAGCAGCTTAGTACAGAACACCGGGGAGCTGTTTTTT. Translated, it gives CASSLVQNTGELFF. This rearrangement joins TRBV7-2 to TRBJ2-2; no reliable D call. The CDR3 is 14 residues long. V was clipped by 1 base and J by 1 base, with 4 bases between them. CDR1 and CDR2 from the germline V gene are SGHTA and FQGNSA.

The rearrangement links TRBV7-2 to TRBJ1-3; 9 bases are a match to TRBD1. Germline V lookup: CDR1 SGHTA, CDR2 FQGNSA. Unmatched junction bases numbered 4, after V lost 0 bases and J lost 1 base. The CDR3 totals 17 residues. This chain's CDR3 is CASSLAPGTGSGNTIYF. In nucleotides, the CDR3 is TGTGCCAGCAGCTTAGCCCCCGGGACAGGGTCTGGAAACACCATATATTTT.

The chain is built from TRBV10-1 and TRBJ1-1; D is unresolved. From germline, CDR1 is WNHNN and CDR2 SYGVQD (reference sequence). The V end lost 0 bases, the J end lost 5 bases, and 22 bases lay between the germline ends. This CDR3 spans 18 amino acids. CDR3 protein: CASSESLVMNDGDTEAFF. CDR3 DNA sequence: TGCGCCAGCAGTGAGTCTTTGGTGATGAACGACGGGGATACTGAAGCTTTCTTT.

J is TRBJ1-6 and V is TRBV3-1 (or the pseudogene TRBV3-2); no definite D call. With 3 bases removed from V and 6 bases from J, the gap between germline ends came to 9 bases. This CDR3 has 14 residues. Germline CDR1 reads LGHDT; CDR2 reads YNNKEL (reference sequence). CDR3 nucleotides: TGTGCCAGCAGCCACGTCAGTTCTAATTCACCCCTCCACTTT. This codes for CASSHVSSNSPLHF.

J is TRBJ2-7 and V is TRBV6-1; 13 bases fit TRBD2. The ends lost 4 bases at V and 2 bases at J; junction bases unmatched: 11. Germline V gives CDR1 MNHNS, CDR2 SASEGT. This CDR3 has 18 residues. The CDR3 coding sequence is TGTGCCAGCAGTGCGGGACTAGCGGGACAAATATTCACCTACGAGCAGTACTTC. Translation: CASSAGLAGQIFTYEQYF.

This chain uses TRBV5-1 with TRBJ1-3; D call uncertain. The V end was cut by 0 bases, the J end by 1 base, with 8 bases between. Germline V gives CDR1 SGHRS, CDR2 YFSETQ. The CDR3 extends over 15 amino acids. DNA of the CDR3: TGCGCCAGCAGCTTGGGGTCGGGTTCTGGAAACACCATATATTTT. It encodes CASSLGSGSGNTIYF.

The rearrangement links TRBV6-1 to TRBJ2-3; D gene unclear. The V gene lost 1 base and the J gene lost 1 base, with 9 bases spanning the gap. The CDR3 is 15 amino acids. Germline V gene sequence: CDR1 MNHNS, CDR2 SASEGT. The CDR3: CASSEGKTRTDTQYF. The CDR3 DNA is TGTGCCAGCAGTGAAGGGAAGACTCGCACAGATACGCAGTATTTT.

This chain joins TRBV19 and TRBJ2-7, with 9 positions matching TRBD1. The CDR3 spans 16 residues. With V trimmed by 7 bases and J by 2 bases, 12 bases remained unmatched. Germline CDR1 is LNHDA and CDR2 is SQIVND (reference sequence). The CDR3 protein is CASTLSGQGFPYEQYF. The CDR3 DNA reads TGTGCCAGTACCCTATCGGGACAGGGATTTCCCTACGAGCAGTACTTC.

This chain links TRBV4-2 with TRBJ2-7; 8 nucleotides align to TRBD2. CDR1 is LGHNA and CDR2 is YNFKEQ in the germline V gene. CDR3 length: 16 residues. V lost 0 bases, J lost 4 bases, and 8 bases stayed unmatched. The chain's CDR3 is CASSQDGSGRGYEQYF. DNA for the CDR3: TGTGCCAGCAGCCAAGATGGGAGCGGGAGAGGGTACGAGCAGTACTTC.

The CDR3: CASSYTRIQETQYF. CDR3 nucleotide sequence: TGTGCCAGCAGTTACACGAGAATTCAAGAGACCCAGTACTTC. The chain joins TRBV6-2 or TRBV6-3 to TRBJ2-5; no definite D call. The CDR3 has 14 amino acids. The ends were cut back, 2 bases at V and 2 bases at J, with 9 bases in the middle. The germline V gene has CDR1 MNHEY and CDR2 SVGEGT.

This clone qualifies as large. This chain uses TRBV24-1 with TRBJ2-4; TRBD2 is a possible D gene (5 bases). Between the trimmed V and J ends, which lost 7 bases and 6 bases, there was a span of 9 bases. Germline CDR1 and CDR2: KGHDR and SFDVKD. The CDR3 is 12 residues long. The CDR3 nucleotides are TGTGCCACCAGGGATGAGGGAAACATTCAGTACTTC. Amino acids: CATRDEGNIQYF.

The chain has TRBV2 and TRBJ2-1, with TRBD2 identical over 8 bases. CDR3 size: 15 residues. Germline CDR1 reads SNHLY; CDR2 reads FYNNEI. V lost 8 bases and J lost 6; bases outside the gene matches: 12. As DNA, the CDR3 is TGTGCCAGCCAACCCCCGGGAGGGCCCTTCAATGAGCAGTTCTTC. It codes for CASQPPGGPFNEQFF.

The rearrangement joins TRBV7-6 to TRBJ2-7; 7 bases line up with TRBD2. Germline assignment: CDR1 SGHVS and CDR2 FNYEAQ. The CDR3 is made up of 16 amino acids. The trim removed 5 bases at V and 2 bases at J, leaving 12 bases unmatched. CDR3 residues: CASSPTGSGAAYEQYF. In nucleotides, the CDR3 is TGTGCCAGCAGCCCCACCGGGAGCGGGGCGGCCTACGAGCAGTACTTC. Full variable domain (remainder filled in from reference TRBV7-6 and TRBJ2-7): GAGVSQSPRYKVTKRGQDVALRCDPISGHVSLYWYRQALGQGPEFLTYFNYEAQQDKSGLPNDRFSAERPEGSISTLTIQRTEQRDSAMYRCASSPTGSGAAYEQYFGPGTRLTVT.

The chain employs TRBV28 and TRBJ2-5; D possibly corresponds to TRBD2 (5 bases). The CDR3 spans 16 residues. V lost 3 bases to trimming and J lost 5 bases, with 19 bases between them. Germline loops: CDR1 MDHEN, CDR2 SYDVKM. The CDR3 loop reads CASSFDGLAVDETQYF. The DNA for the CDR3 is TGTGCCAGCAGTTTTGATGGGCTAGCAGTCGACGAGACCCAGTACTTC. The full variable domain, completed using reference TRBV28 and TRBJ2-5, is DVKVTQSSRYLVKRTGEKVFLECVQDMDHENMFWYRQDPGLGLRLIYFSYDVKMKEKGDIPEGYSVSREKKERFSLILESASTNQTSMYLCASSFDGLAVDETQYFGPGTRLLVL.

This rearrangement joins TRBV24-1 to TRBJ2-5, with TRBD2 matching over 8 bases. Germline loops: CDR1 KGHDR, CDR2 SFDVKD. The CDR3 is made up of 15 amino acids. After removal of 5 bases from V and 5 bases from J, the junction contained 9 bases not matched to a gene. The CDR3 nucleotides are TGTGCCACCAGTGGGTCTAGCGGGCCGCAGGAGACCCAGTACTTC. Its translation is CATSGSSGPQETQYF.